Shown below are 24 T cell receptor beta chains from a single sample sequenced in a study of tumor-infiltrating lymphocytes in oesophageal squamous cell carcinoma. MiXCR, run by TCRdb on the reads, gives a single entry per CDR3 protein. The sample lists roughly 11,000 distinct CDR3 sequences; over 50% were seen once. The sequenced material came from blood. Receptors were obtained from a female donor with esophageal squamous cell carcinoma.

This clonotype appeared a few times. The CDR3: CASSLDSGGVNEQFF. The CDR3 bases are TGTGCCAGCAGCTTAGATAGCGGGGGTGTCAATGAGCAGTTCTTC. The J gene is TRBJ2-5, the V gene TRBV7-2; TRBD2 matches 9 bases. The DNA end is more similar to TRBJ2-1, so the J call may be wrong. Germline V gives CDR1 SGHTA, CDR2 FQGNSA. CDR3 length: 15 amino acids.

This clonotype is medium-sized (0.01 to 0.1%) by share. This chain uses TRBV10-2 with TRBJ2-7; the match to TRBD2 covers 10 bases. The CDR3 has 16 amino acids. With V trimmed by 4 bases and J by 4 bases, 10 bases remained unmatched. Germline CDR1 reads WSHSY; CDR2 reads SAAADI. CDR3 in amino acids: CASSGTESGRVYEQYF. The CDR3 nucleotides are TGCGCCAGCAGTGGGACCGAAAGCGGGAGGGTGTACGAGCAGTACTTC.

This chain links TRBV6-1 with TRBJ2-7; 8 nucleotides align to TRBD1. The CDR3 loop spans 15 amino acids. Per the germline V gene, CDR1 is MNHNS and CDR2 is SASEGT. The J segment lost 0 bases and the V segment lost 6 bases, leaving 7 bases of the junction unmatched. The CDR3 here is CASRDRASTSYEQYF. The CDR3, as DNA: TGTGCCAGCAGGGACAGGGCCTCCACCTCCTACGAGCAGTACTTC.

The chain's CDR3 is CASSPTGTGGTEAFF. Written as DNA, the CDR3 is TGTGCCAGCAGCCCAACCGGGACGGGGGGGACTGAAGCTTTCTTT. The chain uses TRBV7-9 and TRBJ1-1, with D possibly being TRBD1 (5 bases). Deletions cut 5 bases from V and 5 bases from J, with 18 bases between. In germline, CDR1 is SEHNR, CDR2 FQNEAQ (reference sequence). The CDR3 is 15 amino acids.

This clonotype was counted only a few times. This chain connects TRBV7-6 to TRBJ2-5; D perhaps matches TRBD1 (6 bases). Gene TRBJ2-1 matches the end of the DNA better, so the J call may be wrong. CDR3 length: 16 amino acids. CDR1 and CDR2 (germline): SGHVS, FNYEAQ. The CDR3: CASSPRQATSNSEQFF. CDR3 bases: TGTGCCAGCAGCCCACGACAGGCCACCAGTAATAGTGAGCAGTTCTTC.

The chain combines TRBV7-4 with TRBJ2-3, with 9 bases aligning to TRBD2. The closer fit of TRBJ2-5 to the DNA end suggests the J call may be wrong. CDR3 length: 16 residues. CDR1 is SGHVT and CDR2 is SQSDAQ in the germline V gene. CDR3 in DNA: TGTGCCAGCAGCCCCGACCCGGGACTAGCTCAGGAGACCCAGTACTTC. This codes for CASSPDPGLAQETQYF.

The chain couples TRBV6-8 to TRBJ2-3, with TRBD1 as a possible D gene (5 bases). The J call is uncertain, as TRBJ1-1 better fits the DNA end. CDR1 and CDR2 from the germline V gene are MNHGY and SAAAGT. This CDR3 has 11 residues. CDR3 in DNA: TGTGCCAGCAGTATCAGGGCAGAAGCTTTCTTT. Translation: CASSIRAEAFF.

Details on this clonotype: Because the CDR3 is missing its conserved closing phenylalanine or tryptophan, this is likely a read error. V and J are TRBV7-2 and TRBJ1-1; unclear D gene. The CDR3 length is 13 residues. Trimming took 0 bases from V and 6 from J, leaving 8 bases between them. The germline gives CDR1 SGHTA, CDR2 FQGNSA. The DNA for the CDR3 is TGTGCCAGCAGCTTAGCGGTCCTCCCTGAAGCTTTCCTT. It yields the protein CASSLAVLPEAFL.

DNA for the CDR3: TGTGCCAGCAGCTCCCGGGCGGAGGGCACTGAAGCTTTCTTT. Its protein product is CASSSRAEGTEAFF. This rearrangement joins TRBV7-8 to TRBJ1-1; D unresolved. Looked up from germline, CDR1 is SGHVS and CDR2 is FQNEAQ. Trimming pared 4 bases from V and 4 bases from J, leaving 13 bases between. This CDR3 comprises 14 residues. Complete variable domain (other parts from reference TRBV7-8 and TRBJ1-1): GAGVSQSPRYKVAKRGQDVALRCDPISGHVSLFWYQQALGQGPEFLTYFQNEAQLDKSGLPSDRFFAERPEGSVSTLKIQRTQQEDSAVYLCASSSRAEGTEAFFGQGTRLTVV.

The V call is TRBV7-2, the J call TRBJ2-5; 8 bases fit TRBD1. Gene TRBJ2-7 matches the end of the DNA better, so the J call may be wrong. The CDR3 length is 15 residues. Germline V gene data show CDR1 as SGHTA and CDR2 as FQGNSA. CDR3 bases: TGTGCCAGCAGCTTAGTAGGGACAGGTTCCTACGAGCAGTACTTC. Its translation: CASSLVGTGSYEQYF.

The chain combines TRBV10-3 with TRBJ2-1, with D possibly being TRBD1 or TRBD2 (5 bases each). The V end was cut by 11 bases, the J end by 0 bases, with 17 bases between. Germline V gene data show CDR1 as ENHRY and CDR2 as SYGVKD. The CDR3 sequence is 15 residues long. This chain's CDR3 is CASADGTDSYNEQFF. Written as DNA, the CDR3 is TGTGCCTCTGCCGATGGGACGGACTCCTACAATGAGCAGTTCTTC.

The CDR3 DNA follows: TGTGCCAGCAGCTTGGGACAGGGTTCCTACAATGAGCAGTTCTTC. Translation gives CASSLGQGSYNEQFF. The rearrangement links TRBV7-2 to TRBJ2-1; 9 bases are shared with TRBD1. V shed 3 bases, J shed 1 base, and the junction held 1 base outside the gene matches. The CDR3 covers 15 residues. Germline V lookup: CDR1 SGHTA, CDR2 FQGNSA.

This clonotype was picked up a small number of times. The V call is TRBV7-2, the J call TRBJ1-2; 8 bases fit TRBD1. Unmatched junction bases numbered 7, after V lost 5 bases and J lost 5 bases. This CDR3 contains 14 residues. The V gene's germline CDR1 is SGHTA and CDR2 FQGNSA. The CDR3: CASSPDRGTYGYTF. In DNA, the CDR3 is TGTGCCAGCAGCCCCGACAGGGGAACATATGGCTACACCTTC.

This chain joins TRBV24-1 and TRBJ2-1, with 8 bases that match TRBD1. Trimming took 6 bases from V and 16 from J; bases not matched to a gene: 19. The CDR3 covers 15 residues. Per germline, CDR1 KGHDR and CDR2 SFDVKD. CDR3 region: CATSSSGQGNTEAFF. The CDR3 coding sequence is TGTGCCACCAGTTCGTCAGGACAGGGCAACACTGAAGCTTTCTTC.

The V gene is TRBV4-1, the J gene TRBJ2-1; tentative D call: TRBD2 (5 bases). Trimming left V 3 bases short and J 4 bases short, with 13 bases between. From germline, CDR1 is MGHRA and CDR2 YSYEKL. This CDR3 has 15 amino acids. DNA for the CDR3: TGCGCCAGCAGCCAGCCGAGCGGAGGATACAATGAGCAGTTCTTC. It specifies CASSQPSGGYNEQFF.

A few counts support this clonotype. This chain uses TRBV7-9 with TRBJ2-2; 10 bases match TRBD2. V was pared by 4 bases and J by 8 bases, with 10 bases of the junction left unmatched. Germline lookup yields CDR1 SEHNR and CDR2 FQNEAQ (reference sequence). This CDR3 comprises 16 residues. The CDR3 nucleotides read TGTGCCAGCAGCTCCCGAGGGCTAGCGGGGGCTGGGGAGCTGTTTTTT. It is translated as CASSSRGLAGAGELFF.

This clonotype came up once. The V and J genes are TRBV7-6 and TRBJ2-4; a weak D match, TRBD2 (6 bases). CDR1 is SGHVS and CDR2 is FNYEAQ in the germline V gene. This CDR3 region has 13 residues. V lost 5 bases and J 13 bases, leaving 18 bases between the germline ends. The CDR3 DNA is TGTGCCAGCAGCAGGCGGGATTACAATGAGCAGTACTTC. It translates to CASSRRDYNEQYF. The full variable domain, its missing parts supplied by reference TRBV7-6 and TRBJ2-4, is GAGVSQSPRYKVTKRGQDVALRCDPISGHVSLYWYRQALGQGPEFLTYFNYEAQQDKSGLPNDRFSAERPEGSISTLTIQRTEQRDSAMYRCASSRRDYNEQYFGAGTRLSVL.

The chain joins TRBV7-2 to TRBJ2-7; tentatively, D is TRBD1 (6 bases). The CDR3 spans 13 residues. Trimming removed 5 bases at V and 1 base at J, with 9 bases between. Germline loops: CDR1 SGHTA, CDR2 FQGNSA. In DNA, the CDR3 is TGTGCCAGCAGCCCCGACAGGTCCTACGAGCAGTACTTC. This codes for CASSPDRSYEQYF.

This rearrangement joins TRBV7-8 to TRBJ2-4; D may be TRBD2 (6 bases). The J call may be in error: the DNA end matches TRBJ2-1 better. The CDR3 runs to 13 residues. Per germline, CDR1 SGHVS and CDR2 FQNEAQ. The CDR3: CASSLVRGNEQFF. CDR3 nucleotide sequence: TGTGCCAGCAGCTTAGTTCGGGGGAATGAGCAGTTCTTC.

This clonotype has only one observation. The gene calls are TRBV6-8 and TRBJ2-6, with TRBD1 matching 7 bases. Judging by the DNA end, TRBJ2-7 fits better; the J call may be wrong. The CDR3 is made up of 15 amino acids. Germline loops: CDR1 MNHGY, CDR2 SAAAGT. DNA for the CDR3: TGTGCCAGCAGTTACAGTGGGACAGACCCCTACGAGCAGTACTTC. The encoded protein is CASSYSGTDPYEQYF.

At least ten counts were recorded for this clonotype. The CDR3, as DNA: TGTGCCACCAGTGATATTTCCAACAGGGACAATGAGCAGTTCTTC. Amino acids: CATSDISNRDNEQFF. The J gene is TRBJ2-1, the V gene TRBV24-1; TRBD1 might be the D (6 bases). Deletions cut 3 bases from V and 5 bases from J, with 13 bases between. CDR3 size: 15 residues. Per the germline V gene, CDR1 is KGHDR and CDR2 is SFDVKD.

This chain connects TRBV6-8 to TRBJ1-2; TRBD1 is a possible D gene (5 bases). This CDR3 comprises 13 residues. Between the trimmed V and J ends, which lost 4 bases and 4 bases, there was a span of 10 bases. The germline gives CDR1 MNHGY, CDR2 SAAAGT. CDR3 in DNA: TGTGCCAGCAGTTTGGGGGGGATCTATGGCTACACCTTC. Residues: CASSLGGIYGYTF.

The chain carries TRBV7-8 and TRBJ2-3, with D possibly matching TRBD1 (6 bases). Between the trimmed V and J ends, which lost 2 bases and 5 bases, there was a span of 23 bases. CDR1 is SGHVS, CDR2 FQNEAQ, per germline. This CDR3 has 18 residues. The CDR3 region has the DNA TGTGCCAGCAGCTTAAGGTCCCCGGGGCAGGGGATAATAGATACGCAGTATTTT. Its protein is CASSLRSPGQGIIDTQYF.

Only one count was recorded for this clonotype. V and J are TRBV25-1 and TRBJ1-2; no clear D gene. Germline V CDR1 and CDR2: MGHDK, SYGVNS. V was pared by 2 bases and J by 4 bases, with 11 bases between. The CDR3 is 14 residues long. CDR3 loop: CASSETLGSYGYTF. The CDR3 DNA follows: TGTGCCAGCAGTGAAACCCTCGGGTCCTATGGCTACACCTTC.